Listed here are 13 T cell receptor beta chains from one sample, sequenced in a study of Ad26.COV2.S vaccination and SARS-CoV-2 variants. The repertoire was sequenced with immunoSEQ multiplex PCR; TCRdb's copy has only in-frame clones and lacks some. The sample includes around 450,000 clones, roughly 87% of them seen just once. Treatment in this sample: approximately 18 received Ad26.COV2.S at low or high dose, single or two shots; 5 received placebo; per-sample allocation not given. Sampling happened 63 days after the first vaccine or placebo injection. Sequencing used peripheral blood, obtained in a trial of Ad26.COV2.S vaccine versus placebo. These receptors were taken from a person aged 18 to 59 who received the Ad26.COV2.S COVID-19 vaccine or a placebo.

This clone was seen only once. This chain links TRBV3-1 (or the pseudogene TRBV3-2) with TRBJ2-3; TRBD1 might be the D (6 bases). V shed 1 base and J shed 3 bases, with 17 bases lying between them. The CDR3 sequence is 17 residues long. The germline gives CDR1 LGHDT, CDR2 YNNKEL (reference sequence). CDR3 residues: CASSQVTRGWGTDTQYF. CDR3 bases: TGTGCCAGCAGCCAAGTCACGAGGGGGTGGGGTACAGATACGCAGTATTTT.

This chain connects TRBV7-3 to TRBJ1-6; possible D gene TRBD1, 6 bases. Germline V gene lookup returns CDR1 SGHTA and CDR2 FQGTGA. The length of the CDR3 is 14 residues. Trimming removed 5 bases at V and 7 bases at J, with 12 bases between. CDR3 DNA: TGTGCCAGCAGCCAGGACAGCCTAAATTCACCCCTCCACTTT. Its translation: CASSQDSLNSPLHF.

This rearrangement joins TRBV7-5 to TRBJ2-7. TRBV7-5 corresponds to a pseudogene. This CDR3 is built from 14 residues. This chain's CDR3 is CARSCFQNTYEQYF. CDR3 in DNA: TGTGCCAGAAGCTGTTTCCAAAATACCTACGAGCAGTACTTC.

The chain recombines TRBV19 with TRBJ1-2; tentative D call: TRBD1 (5 bases). Trimming took 5 bases from V and 5 from J, leaving 15 bases between them. Germline V lookup: CDR1 LNHDA, CDR2 SQIVND (reference sequence). The CDR3 sequence is 14 residues long. The CDR3 region has the DNA TGTGCCAGTAGTGGGAGGGGCAGGGAGTATGGCTACACCTTC. It translates to CASSGRGREYGYTF.

The chain employs TRBV7-8 and TRBJ2-7; 7 bases are a match to TRBD1. The CDR3 length is 15 residues. The V gene's germline CDR1 is SGHVS and CDR2 FQNEAQ. V lost 4 bases and J lost 2; bases outside the gene matches: 8. CDR3 DNA: TGTGCCAGCAGCTCGAAGAACAGGGGACCCTACGAGCAGTACTTC. It encodes CASSSKNRGPYEQYF. The full variable domain, rest sourced from reference TRBV7-8 and TRBJ2-7, is GAGVSQSPRYKVAKRGQDVALRCDPISGHVSLFWYQQALGQGPEFLTYFQNEAQLDKSGLPSDRFFAERPEGSVSTLKIQRTQQEDSAVYLCASSSKNRGPYEQYFGPGTRLTVT.

The chain carries TRBV5-1 and TRBJ2-1; D is unresolved. CDR3 size: 14 residues. The germline V gene has CDR1 SGHRS and CDR2 YFSETQ. V was clipped by 1 base and J by 6 bases, with 11 bases between them. The CDR3 sequence is CASSLMGGVNEQFF. As DNA, the CDR3 is TGCGCCAGCAGCTTGATGGGTGGGGTCAATGAGCAGTTCTTC.

The chain carries TRBV12-3 or TRBV12-4 and TRBJ1-2; no clear D. The CDR3 runs to 12 residues. V lost 6 bases and J 8 bases, leaving 13 bases between the germline ends. The CDR3 loop is CASSSRVEGYTF. CDR3 DNA: TGTGCCAGCAGCTCCAGAGTGGAGGGCTACACCTTC.

The CDR3 nucleotides read TGTGCCAGCAGTGACTTCGGGACGGCTGGAGAAGAGACCCAGTACTTC. Translated, it gives CASSDFGTAGEETQYF. The chain has TRBV6-1 and TRBJ2-5; D tentatively fits TRBD1 or TRBD2 (5 bases each). Deletions cut 3 bases from V and 3 bases from J, with 17 bases between. Germline CDR1 MNHNS, CDR2 SASEGT. There are 16 residues in the CDR3.

The genes are TRBV9 and TRBJ2-7; a possible D gene is TRBD1 (5 bases). Germline CDR1 SGDLS, CDR2 YYNGEE. This CDR3 contains 12 residues. Trimming cost V 4 bases and J 3 bases, with 8 bases left between them. The CDR3 here is CASSPGFYEQYF. CDR3 nucleotides: TGTGCCAGCAGCCCAGGGTTCTACGAGCAGTACTTC.

The chain couples TRBV27 to TRBJ1-2; 7 bases are shared with TRBD1. Germline lookup yields CDR1 MNHEY and CDR2 SMNVEV (reference sequence). The junction had 4 bases not matched to a gene; V was cut back by 3 bases and J by 9 bases. The CDR3 runs 12 residues. The CDR3 loop is CASSFTGASYTF. The CDR3 nucleotides read TGTGCCAGCAGTTTCACAGGGGCTAGCTACACCTTC.

This clone was seen a single time. The chain combines TRBV5-8 with TRBJ1-5, with D tentatively TRBD1 (5 bases). CDR3 length equals 13 residues. The V and J ends lost 3 bases and 15 bases respectively, with 19 bases between them. Germline CDR1 is SGHTS and CDR2 is YDEGEE. The CDR3 DNA is TGTGCCAGCAGCTCCCCCGGGACGGCCAGAACGCATTTT. Its protein product is CASSSPGTARTHF.

V gene TRBV11-2 combines with J gene TRBJ2-5, with TRBD2 identical over 11 bases. Germline V gene sequence: CDR1 SGHAT, CDR2 FQNNGV. Trimming took 0 bases from V and 2 from J; bases not matched to a gene: 8. This CDR3 comprises 18 residues. This CDR3 is CASSLELAGGADQETQYF. CDR3 bases: TGTGCCAGCAGCTTAGAGCTAGCGGGGGGCGCGGATCAAGAGACCCAGTACTTC.

The CDR3 region is CASSQPSKGLGDNSPLHF. The DNA of the CDR3 is TGTGCCAGCAGCCAGCCTTCTAAGGGCCTCGGAGATAATTCACCCCTCCACTTT. The V and J genes are TRBV7-9 and TRBJ1-6; D not resolved. Per the germline V gene, CDR1 is SEHNR and CDR2 is FQNEAQ (reference sequence). This CDR3 region has 18 residues. Trimming pared 5 bases from V and 5 bases from J, leaving 22 bases between.